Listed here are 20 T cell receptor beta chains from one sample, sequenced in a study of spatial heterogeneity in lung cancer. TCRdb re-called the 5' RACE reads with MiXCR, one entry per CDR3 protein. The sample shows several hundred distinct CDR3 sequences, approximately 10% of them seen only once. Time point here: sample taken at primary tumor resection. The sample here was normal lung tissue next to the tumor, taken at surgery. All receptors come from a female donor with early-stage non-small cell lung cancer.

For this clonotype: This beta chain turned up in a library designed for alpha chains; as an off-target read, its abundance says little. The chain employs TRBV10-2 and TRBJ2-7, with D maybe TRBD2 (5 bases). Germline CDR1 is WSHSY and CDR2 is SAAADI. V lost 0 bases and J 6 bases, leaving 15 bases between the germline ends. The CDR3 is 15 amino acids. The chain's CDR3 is CASSESRAGFGEQYF. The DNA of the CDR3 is TGCGCCAGCAGTGAGTCTCGTGCGGGCTTCGGCGAGCAGTACTTC.

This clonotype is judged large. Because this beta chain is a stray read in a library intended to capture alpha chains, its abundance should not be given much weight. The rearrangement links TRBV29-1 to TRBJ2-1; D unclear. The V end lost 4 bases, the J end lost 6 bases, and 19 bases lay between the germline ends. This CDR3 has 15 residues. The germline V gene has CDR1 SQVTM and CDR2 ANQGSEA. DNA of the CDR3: TGCAGCGTTGGAAAGGGCCTTTCCCCGGGCAATGAGCAGTTCTTC. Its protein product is CSVGKGLSPGNEQFF.

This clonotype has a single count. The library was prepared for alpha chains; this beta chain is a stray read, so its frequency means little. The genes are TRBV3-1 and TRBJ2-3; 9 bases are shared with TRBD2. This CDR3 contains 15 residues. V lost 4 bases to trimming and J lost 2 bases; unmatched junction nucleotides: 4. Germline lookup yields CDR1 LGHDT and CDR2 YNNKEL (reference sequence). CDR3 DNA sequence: TGTGCCAGCAGCCCCCGACTAGCGGCCACAGATACGCAGTATTTT. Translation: CASSPRLAATDTQYF.

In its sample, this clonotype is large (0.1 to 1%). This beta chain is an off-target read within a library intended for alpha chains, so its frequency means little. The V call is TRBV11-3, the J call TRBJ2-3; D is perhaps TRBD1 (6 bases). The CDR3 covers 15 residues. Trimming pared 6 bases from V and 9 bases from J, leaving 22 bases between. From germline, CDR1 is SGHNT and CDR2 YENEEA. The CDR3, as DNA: TGTGCCAGCAGTCAGGGGAGTCTACCGGATTCAACGCAGTATTTT. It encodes CASSQGSLPDSTQYF.

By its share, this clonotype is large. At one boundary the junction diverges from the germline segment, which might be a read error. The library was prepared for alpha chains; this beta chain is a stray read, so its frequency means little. For the CDR3, the DNA is TGTGCCAGCAGCTTATGGGGCAGCGGGGGGGTAGATACGCAGTATTTT. It encodes CASSLWGSGGVDTQYF. V usage is TRBV27 and J usage is TRBJ2-3; 10 bases fit TRBD2. Germline CDR1 MNHEY, CDR2 SMNVEV (reference sequence). This CDR3 is 16 amino acids long.

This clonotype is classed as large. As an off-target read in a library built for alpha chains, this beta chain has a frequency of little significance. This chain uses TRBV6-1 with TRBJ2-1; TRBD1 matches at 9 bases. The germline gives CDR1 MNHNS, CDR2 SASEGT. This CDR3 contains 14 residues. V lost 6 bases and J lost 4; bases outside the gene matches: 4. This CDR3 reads CASSSGTGYNEQFF. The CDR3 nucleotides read TGTGCCAGCAGCAGTGGGACAGGGTACAATGAGCAGTTCTTC.

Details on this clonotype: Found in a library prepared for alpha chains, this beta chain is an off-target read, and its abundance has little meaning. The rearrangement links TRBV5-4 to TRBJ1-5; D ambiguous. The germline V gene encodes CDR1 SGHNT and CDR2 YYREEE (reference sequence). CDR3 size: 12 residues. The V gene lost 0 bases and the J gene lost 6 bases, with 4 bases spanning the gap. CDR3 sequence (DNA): TGTGCCAGCAGCTTGGACTCTCAGCCCCAGCATTTT. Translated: CASSLDSQPQHF. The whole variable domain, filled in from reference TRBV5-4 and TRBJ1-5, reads ETGVTQSPTHLIKTRGQQVTLRCSSQSGHNTVSWYQQALGQGPQFIFQYYREEENGRGNFPPRFSGLQFPNYSSELNVNALELDDSALYLCASSLDSQPQHFGDGTRLSIL.

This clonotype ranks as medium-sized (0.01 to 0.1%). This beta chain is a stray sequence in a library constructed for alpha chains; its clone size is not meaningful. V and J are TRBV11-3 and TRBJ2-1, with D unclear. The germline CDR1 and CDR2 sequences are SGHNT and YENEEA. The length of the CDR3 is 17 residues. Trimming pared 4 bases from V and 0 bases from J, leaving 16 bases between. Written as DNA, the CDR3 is TGTGCCAGCAGCTCTTTTGACCGATGGAGCTCCTACAATGAGCAGTTCTTC. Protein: CASSSFDRWSSYNEQFF.

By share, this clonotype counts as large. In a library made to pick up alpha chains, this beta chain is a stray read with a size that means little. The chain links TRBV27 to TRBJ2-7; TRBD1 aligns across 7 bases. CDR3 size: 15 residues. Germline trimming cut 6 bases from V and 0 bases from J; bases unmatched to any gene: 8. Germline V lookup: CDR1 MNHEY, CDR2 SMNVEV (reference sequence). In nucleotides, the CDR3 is TGTGCCAGCAGAAGAAGACAGGGCCTCTCCTACGAGCAGTACTTC. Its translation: CASRRRQGLSYEQYF.

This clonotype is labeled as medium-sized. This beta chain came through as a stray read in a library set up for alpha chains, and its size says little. Here the CDR3 DNA reads TGTGCCAGCAGCTTAGCAGCGGGGGCTAATGAGCAGTTCTTC. The encoded protein is CASSLAAGANEQFF. This chain connects TRBV7-2 to TRBJ2-1; 8 bases agree with TRBD2. Germline CDR1 reads SGHTA; CDR2 reads FQGNSA. CDR3 length: 14 amino acids. The ends lost 0 bases at V and 7 bases at J; junction bases unmatched: 2.

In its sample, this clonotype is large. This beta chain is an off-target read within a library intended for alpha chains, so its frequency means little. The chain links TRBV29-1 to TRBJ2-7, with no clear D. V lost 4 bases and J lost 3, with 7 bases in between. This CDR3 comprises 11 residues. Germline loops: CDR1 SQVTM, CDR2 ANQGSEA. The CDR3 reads CSVANGYEQYF. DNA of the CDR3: TGCAGCGTTGCCAACGGCTACGAGCAGTACTTC.

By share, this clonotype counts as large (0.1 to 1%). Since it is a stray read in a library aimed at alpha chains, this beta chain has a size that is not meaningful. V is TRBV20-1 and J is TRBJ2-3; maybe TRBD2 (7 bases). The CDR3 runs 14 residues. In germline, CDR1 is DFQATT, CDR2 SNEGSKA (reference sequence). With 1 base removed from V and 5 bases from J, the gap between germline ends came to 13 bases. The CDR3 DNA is TGCAGTGCTAGAGGGGGGGGGCCAGTAGATACGCAGTATTTT. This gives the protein CSARGGGPVDTQYF.

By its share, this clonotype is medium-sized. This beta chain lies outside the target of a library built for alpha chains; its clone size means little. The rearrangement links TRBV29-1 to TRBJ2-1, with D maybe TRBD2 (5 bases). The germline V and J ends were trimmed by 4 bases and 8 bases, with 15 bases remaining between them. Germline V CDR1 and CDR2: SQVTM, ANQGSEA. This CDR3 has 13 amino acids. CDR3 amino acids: CSVAVRSRDEQFF. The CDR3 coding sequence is TGCAGCGTTGCGGTCAGGTCGAGGGATGAGCAGTTCTTC.

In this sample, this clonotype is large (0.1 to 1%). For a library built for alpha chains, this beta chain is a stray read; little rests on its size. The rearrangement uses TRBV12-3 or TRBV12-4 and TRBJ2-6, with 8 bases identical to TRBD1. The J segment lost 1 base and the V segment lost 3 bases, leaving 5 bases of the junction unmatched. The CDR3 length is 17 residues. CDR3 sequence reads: CASSFTGGRSGANVLTF. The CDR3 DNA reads TGTGCCAGCAGTTTCACAGGGGGGAGGTCTGGGGCCAACGTCCTGACTTTC.

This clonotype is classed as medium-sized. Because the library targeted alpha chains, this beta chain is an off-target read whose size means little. The CDR3 sequence is CASSLGGVSSYEQYF. The CDR3 bases are TGTGCCAGCAGCTTAGGGGGGGTAAGCTCCTACGAGCAGTACTTC. The gene calls are TRBV7-9 and TRBJ2-7, with D possibly TRBD2 on 6 matching bases. V was pared by 1 base and J by 0 bases, with 10 bases between. The CDR3 is 15 amino acids. CDR1 and CDR2 from the germline V gene are SEHNR and FQNEAQ (reference sequence).

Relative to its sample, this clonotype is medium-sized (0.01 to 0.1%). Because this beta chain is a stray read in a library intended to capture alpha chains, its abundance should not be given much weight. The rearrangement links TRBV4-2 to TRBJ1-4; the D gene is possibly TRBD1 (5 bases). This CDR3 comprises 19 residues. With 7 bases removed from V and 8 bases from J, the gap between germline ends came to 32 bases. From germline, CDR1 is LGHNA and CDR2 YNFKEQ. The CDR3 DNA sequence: TGTGCCAGCATCGACGTCGCGTACGGGGCCTTCGATGGAGGGGAAAAACTGTTTTTT. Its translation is CASIDVAYGAFDGGEKLFF.

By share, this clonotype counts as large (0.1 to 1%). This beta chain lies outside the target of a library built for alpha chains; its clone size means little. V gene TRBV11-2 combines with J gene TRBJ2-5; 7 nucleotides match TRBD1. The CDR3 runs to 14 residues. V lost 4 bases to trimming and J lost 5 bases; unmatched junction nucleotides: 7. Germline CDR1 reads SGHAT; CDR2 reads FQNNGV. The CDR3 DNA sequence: TGTGCCAGCAGCTCAGACAGGGTTGGGGAGACCCAGTACTTC. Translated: CASSSDRVGETQYF. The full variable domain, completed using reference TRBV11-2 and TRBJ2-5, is EAGVAQSPRYKIIEKRQSVAFWCNPISGHATLYWYQQILGQGPKLLIQFQNNGVVDDSQLPKDRFSAERLKGVDSTLKIQPAKLEDSAVYLCASSSDRVGETQYFGPGTRLLVL.

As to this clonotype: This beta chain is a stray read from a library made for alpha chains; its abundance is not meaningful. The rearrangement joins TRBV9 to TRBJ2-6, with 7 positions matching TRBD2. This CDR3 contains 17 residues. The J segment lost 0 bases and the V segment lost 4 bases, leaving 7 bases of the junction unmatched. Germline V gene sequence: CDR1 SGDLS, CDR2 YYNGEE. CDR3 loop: CASSTGTTISGANVLTF. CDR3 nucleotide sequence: TGTGCCAGCAGCACCGGGACTACGATCTCTGGGGCCAACGTCCTGACTTTC.

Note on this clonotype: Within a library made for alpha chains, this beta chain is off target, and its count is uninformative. CDR3 sequence: CASSNLAGAETQYF. DNA of the CDR3: TGTGCCAGTAGTAACCTAGCGGGGGCAGAGACCCAGTACTTC. This chain uses TRBV19 with TRBJ2-5; 10 bases line up with TRBD2. With V trimmed by 4 bases and J by 4 bases, 3 bases remained unmatched. From germline, CDR1 is LNHDA and CDR2 SQIVND (reference sequence). CDR3 length: 14 amino acids.

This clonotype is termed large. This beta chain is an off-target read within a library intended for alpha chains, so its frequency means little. The CDR3 loop is CASSYSGGAFYNEQFF. The CDR3, as DNA: TGTGCCAGCTCGTACTCAGGGGGCGCGTTCTACAATGAGCAGTTCTTC. The gene calls are TRBV18 and TRBJ2-1; 8 positions agree with TRBD1. Looked up from germline, CDR1 is KGHSH and CDR2 is LQKENI. After removal of 6 bases from V and 3 bases from J, the junction contained 10 bases not matched to a gene. The CDR3 covers 16 residues. The variable domain in full, with the rest retrieved from reference TRBV18 and TRBJ2-1, is NAGVMQNPRHLVRRRGQEARLRCSPMKGHSHVYWYRQLPEEGLKFMVYLQKENIIDESGMPKERFSAEFPKEGPSILRIQQVVRGDSAAYFCASSYSGGAFYNEQFFGPGTRLTVL.